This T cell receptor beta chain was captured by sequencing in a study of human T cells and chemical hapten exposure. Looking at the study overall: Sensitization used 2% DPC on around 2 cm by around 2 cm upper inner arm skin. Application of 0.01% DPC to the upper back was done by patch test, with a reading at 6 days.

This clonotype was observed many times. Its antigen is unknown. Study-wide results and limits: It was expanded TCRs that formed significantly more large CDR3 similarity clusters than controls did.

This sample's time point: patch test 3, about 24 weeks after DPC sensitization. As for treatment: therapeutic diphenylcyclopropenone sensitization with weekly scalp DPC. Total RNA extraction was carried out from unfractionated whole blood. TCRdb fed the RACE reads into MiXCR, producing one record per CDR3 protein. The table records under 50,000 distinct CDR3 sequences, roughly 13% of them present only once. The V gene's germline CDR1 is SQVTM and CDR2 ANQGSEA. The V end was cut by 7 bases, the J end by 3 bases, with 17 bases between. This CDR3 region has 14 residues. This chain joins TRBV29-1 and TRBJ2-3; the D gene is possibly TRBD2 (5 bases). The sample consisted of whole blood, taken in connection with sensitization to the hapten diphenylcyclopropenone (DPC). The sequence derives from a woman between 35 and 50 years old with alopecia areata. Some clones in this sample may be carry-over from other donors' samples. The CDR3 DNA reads TGCAGCGCAGAGGGCAGGTCGGGGACAGATACGCAGTATTTT. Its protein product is CSAEGRSGTDTQYF.